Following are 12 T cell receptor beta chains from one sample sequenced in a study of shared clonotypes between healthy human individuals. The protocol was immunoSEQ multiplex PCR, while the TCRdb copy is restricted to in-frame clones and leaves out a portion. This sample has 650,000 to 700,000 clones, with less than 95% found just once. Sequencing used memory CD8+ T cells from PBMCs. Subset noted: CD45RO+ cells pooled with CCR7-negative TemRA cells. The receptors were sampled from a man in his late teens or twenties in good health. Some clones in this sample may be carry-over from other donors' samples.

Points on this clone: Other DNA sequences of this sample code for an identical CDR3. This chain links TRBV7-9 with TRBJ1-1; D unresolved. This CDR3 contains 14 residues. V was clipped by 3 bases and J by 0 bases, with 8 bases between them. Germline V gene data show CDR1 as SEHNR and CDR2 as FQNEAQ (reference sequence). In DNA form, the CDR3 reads TGTGCCAGCAGCTTGGGCGGGATGAACACTGAAGCTTTCTTT. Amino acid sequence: CASSLGGMNTEAFF.

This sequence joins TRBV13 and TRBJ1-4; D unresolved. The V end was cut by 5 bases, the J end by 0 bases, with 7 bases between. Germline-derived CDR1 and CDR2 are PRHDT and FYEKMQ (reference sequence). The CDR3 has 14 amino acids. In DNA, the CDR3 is TGTGCCAGCAGCCCTCCTACAACTAATGAAAAACTGTTTTTT. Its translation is CASSPPTTNEKLFF.

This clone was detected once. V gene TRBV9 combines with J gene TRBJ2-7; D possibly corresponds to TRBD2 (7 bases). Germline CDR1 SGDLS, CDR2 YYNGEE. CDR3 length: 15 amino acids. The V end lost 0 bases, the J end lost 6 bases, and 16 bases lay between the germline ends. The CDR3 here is CASSVGQAGGSEQYF. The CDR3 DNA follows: TGTGCCAGCAGCGTAGGACAGGCAGGCGGGAGCGAGCAGTACTTC.

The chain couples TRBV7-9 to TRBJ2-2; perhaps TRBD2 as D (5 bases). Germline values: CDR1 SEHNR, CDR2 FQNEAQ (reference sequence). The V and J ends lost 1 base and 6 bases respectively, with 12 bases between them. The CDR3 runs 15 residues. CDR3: CASSLVSERAGELFF. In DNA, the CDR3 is TGTGCCAGCAGCTTAGTGAGTGAGAGGGCCGGGGAGCTGTTTTTT.

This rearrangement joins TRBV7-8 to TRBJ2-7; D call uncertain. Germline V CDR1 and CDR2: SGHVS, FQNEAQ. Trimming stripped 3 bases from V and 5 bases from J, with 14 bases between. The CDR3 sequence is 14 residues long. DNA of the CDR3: TGTGCCAGCAGCTTCGGTGGCAGCCTCGACGAGCAGTACTTC. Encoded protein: CASSFGGSLDEQYF.

The CDR3 reads CASSLDGRGYYGYTF. The CDR3 bases are TGTGCCAGCAGCTTAGATGGCAGGGGCTATTATGGCTACACCTTC. V is TRBV7-9 and J is TRBJ1-2; maybe TRBD1 (6 bases). Trimming stripped 1 base from V and 5 bases from J, with 14 bases between. This CDR3 comprises 15 residues. The germline V gene encodes CDR1 SEHNR and CDR2 FQNEAQ (reference sequence).

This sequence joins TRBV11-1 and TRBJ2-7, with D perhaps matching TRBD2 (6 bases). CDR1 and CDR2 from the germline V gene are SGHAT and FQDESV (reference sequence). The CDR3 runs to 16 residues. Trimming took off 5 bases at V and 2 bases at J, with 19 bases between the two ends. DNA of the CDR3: TGTGCCAGCAGCCCCGGTTCTGGAGGGGCAACCTACGAGCAGTACTTC. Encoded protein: CASSPGSGGATYEQYF.

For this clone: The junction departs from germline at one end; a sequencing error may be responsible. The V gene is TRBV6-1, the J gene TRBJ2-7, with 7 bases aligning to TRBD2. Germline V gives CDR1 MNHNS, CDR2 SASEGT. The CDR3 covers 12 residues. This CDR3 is CASSEVWEGPQF. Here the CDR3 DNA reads TGTGCCAGCAGTGAAGTTTGGGAGGGGCCCCAATTC.

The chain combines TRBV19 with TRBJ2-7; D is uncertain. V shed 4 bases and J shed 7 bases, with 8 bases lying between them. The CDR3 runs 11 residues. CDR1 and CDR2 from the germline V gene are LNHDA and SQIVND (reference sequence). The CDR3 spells CASSNFGEQYF. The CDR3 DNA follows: TGTGCCAGTAGTAATTTCGGGGAGCAGTACTTC.

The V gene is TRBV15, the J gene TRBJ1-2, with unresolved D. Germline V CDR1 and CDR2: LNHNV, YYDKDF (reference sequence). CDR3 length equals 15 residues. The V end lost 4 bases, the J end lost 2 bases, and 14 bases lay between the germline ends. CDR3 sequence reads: CATSKYSATNYGYTF. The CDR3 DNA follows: TGTGCCACCAGCAAATATTCGGCAACCAACTATGGCTACACCTTC.

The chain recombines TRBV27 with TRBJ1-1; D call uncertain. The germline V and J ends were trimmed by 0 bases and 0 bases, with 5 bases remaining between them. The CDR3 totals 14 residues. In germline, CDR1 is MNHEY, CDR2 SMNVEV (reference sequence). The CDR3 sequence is CASSLSTLNTEAFF. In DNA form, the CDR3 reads TGTGCCAGCAGTTTATCGACTCTGAACACTGAAGCTTTCTTT.

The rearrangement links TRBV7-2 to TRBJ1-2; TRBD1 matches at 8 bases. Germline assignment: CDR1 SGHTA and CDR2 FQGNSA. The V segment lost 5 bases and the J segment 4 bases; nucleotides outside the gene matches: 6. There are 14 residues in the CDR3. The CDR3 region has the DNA TGTGCCAGCAGCGTCTCCGGGACAGGCTATGGCTACACCTTC. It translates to CASSVSGTGYGYTF.